Below, one T cell receptor beta chain is given with its context. A much more abundant neighbour one base away suggests this may be a read error. The germline CDR1 and CDR2 sequences are SGHVS and FNYEAQ. This CDR3 has 13 amino acids. V lost 5 bases, J lost 13 bases, and 18 bases lay in between. Sample-barcoded 5' priming and a J-beta primer mix drove a second PCR of 7 to 11 cycles. From the 5' RACE reads, TCRdb called clonotypes with MiXCR, one entry per CDR3 protein. The table lists some 880,000 distinct CDR3 sequences, under 40% of them singletons. This sample was taken from a study of blood T cells in healthy people across ages.

The J gene is TRBJ2-1, the V gene TRBV7-6; maybe TRBD2 (5 bases). The sequence was collected from a man between 18 and 29 years old in good health. The sequencing input was blood. The DNA for the CDR3 is TGTGCCAGCAGCCCAGGACTTCGAGAGACCCAGTTCTTC. Residues: CASSPGLRETQFF.